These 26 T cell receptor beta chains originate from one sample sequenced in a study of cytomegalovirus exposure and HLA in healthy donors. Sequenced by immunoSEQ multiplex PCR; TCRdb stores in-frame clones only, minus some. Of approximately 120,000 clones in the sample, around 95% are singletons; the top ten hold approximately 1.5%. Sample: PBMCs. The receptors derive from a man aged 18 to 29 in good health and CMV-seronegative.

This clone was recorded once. CDR3 sequence (DNA): TGTGCCAGCAGACTCGGACTAGCGGGGTACGAGCAGTACTTC. Amino acids: CASRLGLAGYEQYF. This sequence joins TRBV6-5 and TRBJ2-7; 12 bases fit TRBD2. The ends lost 6 bases at V and 4 bases at J; junction bases unmatched: 4. Germline V lookup: CDR1 MNHEY, CDR2 SVGAGI. The CDR3 sequence is 14 residues long.

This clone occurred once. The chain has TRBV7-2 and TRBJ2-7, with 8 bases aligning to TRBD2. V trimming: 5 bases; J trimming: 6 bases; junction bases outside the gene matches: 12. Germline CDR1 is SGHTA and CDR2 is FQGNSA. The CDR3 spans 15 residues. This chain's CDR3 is CASSPHLGLASEQYF. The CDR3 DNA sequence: TGTGCCAGCAGCCCCCACCTAGGACTAGCATCCGAGCAGTACTTC.

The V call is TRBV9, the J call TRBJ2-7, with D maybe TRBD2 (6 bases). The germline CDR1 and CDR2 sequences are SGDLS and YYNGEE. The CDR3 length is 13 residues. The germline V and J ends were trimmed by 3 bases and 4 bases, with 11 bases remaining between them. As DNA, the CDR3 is TGTGCCAGCAGCGACGGGAGAGGTTACGAGCAGTACTTC. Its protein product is CASSDGRGYEQYF.

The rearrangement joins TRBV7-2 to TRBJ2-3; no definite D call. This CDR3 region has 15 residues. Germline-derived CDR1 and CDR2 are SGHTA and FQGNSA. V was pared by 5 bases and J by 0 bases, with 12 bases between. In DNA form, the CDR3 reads TGTGCCAGCAGCGAACTAATCGCTAGCACAGATACGCAGTATTTT. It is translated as CASSELIASTDTQYF.

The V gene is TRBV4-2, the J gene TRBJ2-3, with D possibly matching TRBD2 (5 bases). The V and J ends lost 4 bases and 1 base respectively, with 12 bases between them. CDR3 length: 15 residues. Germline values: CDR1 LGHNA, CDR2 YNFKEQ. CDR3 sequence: CASSPPGSGTDTQYF. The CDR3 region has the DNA TGTGCCAGCAGCCCACCCGGTAGCGGCACAGATACGCAGTATTTT.

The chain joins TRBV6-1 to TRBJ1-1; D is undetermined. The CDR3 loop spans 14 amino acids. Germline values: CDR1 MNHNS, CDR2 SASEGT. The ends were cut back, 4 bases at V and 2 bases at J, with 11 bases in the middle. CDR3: CASSVTYSNTEAFF. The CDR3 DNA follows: TGTGCCAGCAGTGTGACATATTCCAACACTGAAGCTTTCTTT.

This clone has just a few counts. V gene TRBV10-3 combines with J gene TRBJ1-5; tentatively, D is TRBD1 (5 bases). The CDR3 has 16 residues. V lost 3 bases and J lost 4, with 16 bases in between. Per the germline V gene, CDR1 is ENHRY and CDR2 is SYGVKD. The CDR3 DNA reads TGTGCCATCAGTGATATTAGTGATTGGACAAATCAGCCCCAGCATTTT. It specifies CAISDISDWTNQPQHF.

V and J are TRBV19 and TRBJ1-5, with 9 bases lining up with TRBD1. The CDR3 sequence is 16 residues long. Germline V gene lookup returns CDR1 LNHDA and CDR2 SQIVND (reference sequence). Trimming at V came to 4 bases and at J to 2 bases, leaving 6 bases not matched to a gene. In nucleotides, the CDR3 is TGTGCCAGTAGTACTACAGGGGGCCGGGGCAATCAGCCCCAGCATTTT. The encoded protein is CASSTTGGRGNQPQHF.

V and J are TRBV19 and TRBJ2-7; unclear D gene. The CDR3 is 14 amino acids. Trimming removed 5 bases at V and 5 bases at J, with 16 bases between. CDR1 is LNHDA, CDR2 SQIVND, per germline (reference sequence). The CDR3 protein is CASSWATITDEQYF. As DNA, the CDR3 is TGTGCCAGTAGTTGGGCCACGATTACCGACGAGCAGTACTTC.

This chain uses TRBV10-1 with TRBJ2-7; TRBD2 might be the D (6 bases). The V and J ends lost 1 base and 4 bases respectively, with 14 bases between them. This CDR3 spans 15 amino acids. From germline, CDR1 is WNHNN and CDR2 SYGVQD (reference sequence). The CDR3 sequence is CASSEWVPEGYEQYF. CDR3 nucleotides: TGCGCCAGCAGTGAGTGGGTCCCGGAGGGGTACGAGCAGTACTTC.

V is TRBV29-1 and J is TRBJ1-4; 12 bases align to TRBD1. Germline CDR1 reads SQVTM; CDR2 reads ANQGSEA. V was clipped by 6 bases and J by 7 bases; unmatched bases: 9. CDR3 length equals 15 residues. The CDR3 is CSVPARDRGREKLFF. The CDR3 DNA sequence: TGCAGCGTCCCTGCCCGGGACAGGGGGCGTGAAAAACTGTTTTTT. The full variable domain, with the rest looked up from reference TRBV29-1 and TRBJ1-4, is SAVISQKPSRDICQRGTSLTIQCQVDSQVTMMFWYRQQPGQSLTLIATANQGSEATYESGFVIDKFPISRPNLTFSTLTVSNMSPEDSSIYLCSVPARDRGREKLFFGSGTQLSVL.

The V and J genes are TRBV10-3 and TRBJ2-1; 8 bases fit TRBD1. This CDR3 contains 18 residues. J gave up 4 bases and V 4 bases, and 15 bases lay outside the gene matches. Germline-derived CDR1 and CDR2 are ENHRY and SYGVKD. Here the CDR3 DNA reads TGTGCCATCAGTGGAGGGACAGGCCCAGGTGGTAGGTACAATGAGCAGTTCTTC. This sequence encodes CAISGGTGPGGRYNEQFF.

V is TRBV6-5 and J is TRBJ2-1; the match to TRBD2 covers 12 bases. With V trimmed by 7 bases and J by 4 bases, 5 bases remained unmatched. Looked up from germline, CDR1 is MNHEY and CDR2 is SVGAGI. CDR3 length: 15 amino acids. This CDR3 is CASTQTSGSYNEQFF. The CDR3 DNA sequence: TGTGCCAGCACCCAGACTAGCGGGAGTTACAATGAGCAGTTCTTC.

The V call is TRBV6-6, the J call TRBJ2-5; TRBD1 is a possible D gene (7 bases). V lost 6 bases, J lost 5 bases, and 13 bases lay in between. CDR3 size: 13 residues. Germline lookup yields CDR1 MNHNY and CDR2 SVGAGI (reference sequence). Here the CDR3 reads CASSNRGGETQYF. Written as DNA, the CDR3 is TGTGCCAGCAGCAACAGGGGAGGCGAGACCCAGTACTTC.

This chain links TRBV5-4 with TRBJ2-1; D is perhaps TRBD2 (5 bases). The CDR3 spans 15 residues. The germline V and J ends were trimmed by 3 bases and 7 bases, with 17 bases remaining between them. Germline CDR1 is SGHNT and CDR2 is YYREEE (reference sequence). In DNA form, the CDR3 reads TGTGCCAGCAGCTCCGGACTCACCTCCCGGAATGAGCAGTTCTTC. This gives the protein CASSSGLTSRNEQFF.

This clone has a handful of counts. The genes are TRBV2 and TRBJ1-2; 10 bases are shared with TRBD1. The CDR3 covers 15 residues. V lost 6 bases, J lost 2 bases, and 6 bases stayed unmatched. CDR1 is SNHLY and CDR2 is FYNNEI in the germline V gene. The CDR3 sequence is CASSPEGQGNYGYTF. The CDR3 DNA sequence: TGTGCCAGCAGCCCTGAGGGACAGGGGAACTATGGCTACACCTTC.

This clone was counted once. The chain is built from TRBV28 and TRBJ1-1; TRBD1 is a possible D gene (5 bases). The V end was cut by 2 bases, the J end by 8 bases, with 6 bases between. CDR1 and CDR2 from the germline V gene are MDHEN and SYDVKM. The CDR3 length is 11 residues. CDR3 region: CASSLNREAFF. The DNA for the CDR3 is TGTGCCAGCAGTTTAAACAGGGAAGCTTTCTTT. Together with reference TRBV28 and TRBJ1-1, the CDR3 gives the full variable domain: DVKVTQSSRYLVKRTGEKVFLECVQDMDHENMFWYRQDPGLGLRLIYFSYDVKMKEKGDIPEGYSVSREKKERFSLILESASTNQTSMYLCASSLNREAFFGQGTRLTVV.

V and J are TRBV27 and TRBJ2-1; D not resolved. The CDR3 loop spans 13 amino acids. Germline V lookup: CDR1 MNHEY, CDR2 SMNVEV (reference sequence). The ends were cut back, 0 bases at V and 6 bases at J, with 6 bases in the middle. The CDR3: CASSLSPINEQFF. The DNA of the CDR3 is TGTGCCAGCAGTTTATCCCCCATCAATGAGCAGTTCTTC.

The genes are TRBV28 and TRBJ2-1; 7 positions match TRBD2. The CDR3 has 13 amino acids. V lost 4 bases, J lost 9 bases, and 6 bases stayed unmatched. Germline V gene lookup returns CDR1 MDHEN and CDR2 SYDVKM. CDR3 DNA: TGTGCCAGCAGTTCCGGGGGGAGAGGTGAGCAGTTCTTC. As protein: CASSSGGRGEQFF.

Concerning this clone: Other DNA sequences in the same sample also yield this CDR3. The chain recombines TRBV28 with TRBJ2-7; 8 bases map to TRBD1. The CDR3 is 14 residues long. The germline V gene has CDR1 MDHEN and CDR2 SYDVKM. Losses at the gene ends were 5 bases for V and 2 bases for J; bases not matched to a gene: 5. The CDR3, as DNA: TGTGCCAGCAGTCCAGGACAGGGCCCCTACGAGCAGTACTTC. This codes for CASSPGQGPYEQYF.

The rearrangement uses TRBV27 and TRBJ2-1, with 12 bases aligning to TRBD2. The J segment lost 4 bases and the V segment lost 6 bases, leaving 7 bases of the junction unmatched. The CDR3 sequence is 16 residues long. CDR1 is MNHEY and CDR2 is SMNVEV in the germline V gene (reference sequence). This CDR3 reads CASRTTGTSGYNEQFF. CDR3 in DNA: TGTGCCAGCAGAACTACCGGGACTAGCGGGTACAATGAGCAGTTCTTC.

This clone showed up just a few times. CDR3 in amino acids: CASGARADTEAFF. The DNA for the CDR3 is TGCGCCAGCGGCGCGAGGGCTGACACTGAAGCTTTCTTT. The rearrangement joins TRBV5-1 to TRBJ1-1, with D uncertain. CDR1 and CDR2 from the germline V gene are SGHRS and YFSETQ. This CDR3 spans 13 amino acids. V shed 7 bases and J shed 3 bases, with 13 bases lying between them.

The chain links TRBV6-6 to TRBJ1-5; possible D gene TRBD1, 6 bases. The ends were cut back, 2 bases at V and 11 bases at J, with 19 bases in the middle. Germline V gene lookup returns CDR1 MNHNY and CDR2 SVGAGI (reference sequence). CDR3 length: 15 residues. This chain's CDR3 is CASSYAGQPRGTQHF. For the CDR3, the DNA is TGTGCCAGCAGTTACGCCGGACAGCCTCGTGGGACCCAGCATTTT.

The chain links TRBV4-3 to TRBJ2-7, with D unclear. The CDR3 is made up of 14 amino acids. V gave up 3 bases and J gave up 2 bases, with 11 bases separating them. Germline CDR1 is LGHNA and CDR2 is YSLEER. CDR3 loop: CASSQAVAAYEQYF. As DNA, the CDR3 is TGCGCCAGCAGCCAGGCCGTGGCCGCCTACGAGCAGTACTTC.

The DNA of the CDR3 is TGTGCCAGCAGGATAGGGGGGGCGTCCTACGAGCAGTACTTC. Translation: CASRIGGASYEQYF. The chain recombines TRBV6-5 with TRBJ2-7, with a possible D match to TRBD2 (7 bases). Per germline, CDR1 MNHEY and CDR2 SVGAGI. V lost 6 bases, J lost 1 base, and 13 bases lay in between. This CDR3 spans 14 amino acids.

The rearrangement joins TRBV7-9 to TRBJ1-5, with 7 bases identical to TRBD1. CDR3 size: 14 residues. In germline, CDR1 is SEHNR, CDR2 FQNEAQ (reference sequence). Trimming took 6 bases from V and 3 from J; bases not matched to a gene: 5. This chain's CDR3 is CASSGRGNNQPQHF. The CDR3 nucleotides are TGTGCCAGCAGTGGCAGGGGGAACAATCAGCCCCAGCATTTT.